Sequencing of this TCR beta chain was carried out in a study of shared clonotypes between healthy human individuals. Germline assignment: CDR1 SGHTA and CDR2 FQGNSA. The CDR3 is 12 amino acids. V dropped 1 base and J dropped 5 bases, with 6 bases sitting between them. Every one of the donors was a Caucasian adult that lived in Nashville, Tennessee. Sequencing was at deep level. TCRdb's copy holds only in-frame clones and misses some; the assay was immunoSEQ multiplex PCR. The repertoire holds about half a million clones, around 73% seen once, with approximately 12% in the top ten. The material sequenced was PBMCs. The clonotype comes from a woman between 35 and 50 years old in good health. Some clones in this sample may be carry-over from other donors' samples. This rearrangement joins TRBV7-2 to TRBJ2-7; D is uncertain. In DNA, the CDR3 is TGTGCCAGCAGCTTAGTGGGAAACGAGCAGTACTTC. Translating it yields CASSLVGNEQYF.